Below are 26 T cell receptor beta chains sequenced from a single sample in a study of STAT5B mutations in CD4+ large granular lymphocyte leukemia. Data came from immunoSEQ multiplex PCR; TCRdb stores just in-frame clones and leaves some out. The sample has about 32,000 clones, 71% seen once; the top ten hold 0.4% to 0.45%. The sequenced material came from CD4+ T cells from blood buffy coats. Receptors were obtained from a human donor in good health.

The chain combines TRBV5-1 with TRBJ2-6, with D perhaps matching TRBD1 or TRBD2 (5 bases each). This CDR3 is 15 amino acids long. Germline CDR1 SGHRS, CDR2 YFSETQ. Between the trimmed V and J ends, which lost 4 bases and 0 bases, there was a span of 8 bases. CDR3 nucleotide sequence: TGCGCCAGCAGCGGGGACGCCTCTGGGGCCAACGTCCTGACTTTC. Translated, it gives CASSGDASGANVLTF.

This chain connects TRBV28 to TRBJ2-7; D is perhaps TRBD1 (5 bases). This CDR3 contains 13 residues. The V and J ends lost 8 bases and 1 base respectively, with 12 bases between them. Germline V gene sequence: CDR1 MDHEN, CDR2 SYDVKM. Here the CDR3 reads CASGASPSYEQYF. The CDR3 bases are TGTGCCAGCGGGGCCTCCCCTTCCTACGAGCAGTACTTC.

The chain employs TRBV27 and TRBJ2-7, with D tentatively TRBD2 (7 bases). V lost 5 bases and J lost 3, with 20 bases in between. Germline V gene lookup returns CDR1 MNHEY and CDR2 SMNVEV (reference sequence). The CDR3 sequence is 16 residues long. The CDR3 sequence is CASSQNGRGRYYEQYF. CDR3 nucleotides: TGTGCCAGCAGTCAGAACGGGCGGGGGCGATACTACGAGCAGTACTTC.

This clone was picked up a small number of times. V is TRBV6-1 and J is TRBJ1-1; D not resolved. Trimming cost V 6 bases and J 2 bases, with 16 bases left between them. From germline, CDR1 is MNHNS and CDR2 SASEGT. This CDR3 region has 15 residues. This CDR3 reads CASSPNQPGNTEAFF. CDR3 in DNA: TGTGCCAGCAGCCCGAACCAGCCGGGAAACACTGAAGCTTTCTTT.

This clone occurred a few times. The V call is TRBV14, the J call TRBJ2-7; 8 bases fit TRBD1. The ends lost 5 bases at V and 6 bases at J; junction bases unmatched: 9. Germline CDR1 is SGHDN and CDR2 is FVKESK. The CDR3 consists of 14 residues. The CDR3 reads CASSSRQGSGEQYF. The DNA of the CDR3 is TGTGCCAGCAGCTCACGACAGGGGTCCGGCGAGCAGTACTTC.

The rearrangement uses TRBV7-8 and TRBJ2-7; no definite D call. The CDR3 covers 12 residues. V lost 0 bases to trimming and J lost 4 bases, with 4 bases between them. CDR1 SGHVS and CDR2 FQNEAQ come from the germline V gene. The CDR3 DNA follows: TGTGCCAGCAGCTTAGCAGTTTACGAGCAGTACTTC. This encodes CASSLAVYEQYF.

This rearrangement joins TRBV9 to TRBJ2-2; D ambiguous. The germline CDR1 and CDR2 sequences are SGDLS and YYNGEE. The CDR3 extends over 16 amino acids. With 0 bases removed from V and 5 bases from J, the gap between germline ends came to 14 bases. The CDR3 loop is CASSVASPAATGELFF. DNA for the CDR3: TGTGCCAGCAGCGTAGCGTCCCCCGCAGCTACCGGGGAGCTGTTTTTT. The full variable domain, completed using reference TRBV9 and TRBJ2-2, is DSGVTQTPKHLITATGQRVTLRCSPRSGDLSVYWYQQSLDQGLQFLIQYYNGEERAKGNILERFSAQQFPDLHSELNLSSLELGDSALYFCASSVASPAATGELFFGEGSRLTVL.

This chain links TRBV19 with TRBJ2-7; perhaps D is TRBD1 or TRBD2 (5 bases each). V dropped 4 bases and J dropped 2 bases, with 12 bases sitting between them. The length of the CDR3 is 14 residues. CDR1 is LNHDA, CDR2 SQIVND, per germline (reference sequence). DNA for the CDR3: TGTGCCAGTAGTACGTGGGACGGAGCCTACGAGCAGTACTTC. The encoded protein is CASSTWDGAYEQYF.

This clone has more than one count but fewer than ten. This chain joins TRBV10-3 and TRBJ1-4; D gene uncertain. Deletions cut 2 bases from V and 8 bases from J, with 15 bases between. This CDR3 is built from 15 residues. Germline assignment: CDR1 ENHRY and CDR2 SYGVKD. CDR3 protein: CAISEGSPLREKLFF. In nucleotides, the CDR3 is TGTGCCATCAGTGAGGGGAGTCCTCTACGGGAAAAACTGTTTTTT.

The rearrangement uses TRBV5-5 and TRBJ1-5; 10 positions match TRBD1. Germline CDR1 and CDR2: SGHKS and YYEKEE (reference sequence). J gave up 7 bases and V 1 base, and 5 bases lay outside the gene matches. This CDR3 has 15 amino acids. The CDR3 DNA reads TGTGCCAGCAGCTTGATGGACAGGGGGGGCCAGCCCCAGCATTTT. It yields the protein CASSLMDRGGQPQHF.

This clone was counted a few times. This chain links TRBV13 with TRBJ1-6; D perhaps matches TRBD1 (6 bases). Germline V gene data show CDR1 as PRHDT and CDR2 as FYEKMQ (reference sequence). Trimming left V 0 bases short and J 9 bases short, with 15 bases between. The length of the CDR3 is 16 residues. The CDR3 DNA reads TGTGCCAGCAGCTTAGGGGCAGGGGCAGGGAGTTCACCCCTCCACTTT. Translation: CASSLGAGAGSSPLHF. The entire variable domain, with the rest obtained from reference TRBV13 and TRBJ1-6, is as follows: AAGVIQSPRHLIKEKRETATLKCYPIPRHDTVYWYQQGPGQDPQFLISFYEKMQSDKGSIPDRFSAQQFSDYHSELNMSSLELGDSALYFCASSLGAGAGSSPLHFGNGTRLTVT.

The CDR3: CASSMDRAYEQYF. Here the CDR3 DNA reads TGTGCCAGCAGTATGGACAGGGCCTACGAGCAGTACTTC. The genes are TRBV6-6 and TRBJ2-7; TRBD1 matches at 8 bases. With 5 bases clipped from V and 2 bases from J, the junction kept 2 bases outside the gene matches. Germline V lookup: CDR1 MNHNY, CDR2 SVGAGI (reference sequence). This CDR3 is built from 13 residues.

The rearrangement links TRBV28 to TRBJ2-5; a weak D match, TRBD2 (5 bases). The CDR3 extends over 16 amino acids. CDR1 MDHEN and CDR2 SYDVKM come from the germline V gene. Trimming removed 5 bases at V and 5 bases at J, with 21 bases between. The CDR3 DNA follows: TGTGCCAGCAGTGGCATTCGACTCGGCAGAGGGGAGACCCAGTACTTC. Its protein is CASSGIRLGRGETQYF.

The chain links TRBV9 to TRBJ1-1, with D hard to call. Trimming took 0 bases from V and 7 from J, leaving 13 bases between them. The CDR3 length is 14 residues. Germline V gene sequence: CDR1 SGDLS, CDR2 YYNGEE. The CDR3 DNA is TGTGCCAGCAGCGTAGTCGGGGAAGGTTTTGAAGCTTTCTTT. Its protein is CASSVVGEGFEAFF.

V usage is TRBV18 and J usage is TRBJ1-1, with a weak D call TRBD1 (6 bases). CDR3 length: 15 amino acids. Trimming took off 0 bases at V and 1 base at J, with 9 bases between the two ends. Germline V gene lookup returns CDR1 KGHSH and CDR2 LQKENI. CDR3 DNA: TGTGCCAGCTCACCACCCCTGACAGGGAACACTGAAGCTTTCTTT. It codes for CASSPPLTGNTEAFF. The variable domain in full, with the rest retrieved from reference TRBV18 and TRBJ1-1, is NAGVMQNPRHLVRRRGQEARLRCSPMKGHSHVYWYRQLPEEGLKFMVYLQKENIIDESGMPKERFSAEFPKEGPSILRIQQVVRGDSAAYFCASSPPLTGNTEAFFGQGTRLTVV.

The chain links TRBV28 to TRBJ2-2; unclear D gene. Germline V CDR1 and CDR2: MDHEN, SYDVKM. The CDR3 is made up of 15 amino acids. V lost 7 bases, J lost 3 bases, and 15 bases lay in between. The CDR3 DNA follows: TGTGCCAGCATCCTTTCGACTGGATACACCGGGGAGCTGTTTTTT. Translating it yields CASILSTGYTGELFF.

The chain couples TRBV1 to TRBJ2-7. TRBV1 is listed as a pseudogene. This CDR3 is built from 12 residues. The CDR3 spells CTSSHPTYEQYF. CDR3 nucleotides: TGCACCAGCAGCCATCCGACCTACGAGCAGTACTTC.

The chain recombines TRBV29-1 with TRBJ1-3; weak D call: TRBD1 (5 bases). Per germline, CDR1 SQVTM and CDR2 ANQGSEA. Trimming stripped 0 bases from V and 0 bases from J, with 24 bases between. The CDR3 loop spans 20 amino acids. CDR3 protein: CSVEDFSGAVRGSSGNTIYF. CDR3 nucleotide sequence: TGCAGCGTTGAAGATTTCTCTGGGGCTGTCCGGGGGAGCTCTGGAAACACCATATATTTT.

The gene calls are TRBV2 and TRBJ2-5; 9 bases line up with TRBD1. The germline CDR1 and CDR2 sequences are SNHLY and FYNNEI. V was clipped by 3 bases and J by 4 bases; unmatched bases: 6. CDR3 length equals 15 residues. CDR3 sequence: CASSDITGGPETQYF. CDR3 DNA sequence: TGTGCCAGCAGTGATATCACAGGGGGCCCAGAGACCCAGTACTTC.

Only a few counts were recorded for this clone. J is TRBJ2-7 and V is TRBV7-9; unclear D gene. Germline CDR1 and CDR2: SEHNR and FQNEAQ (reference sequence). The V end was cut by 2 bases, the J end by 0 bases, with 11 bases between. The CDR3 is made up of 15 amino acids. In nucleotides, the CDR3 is TGTGCCAGCAGCTTAAAGGGCGGATCCTCCTACGAGCAGTACTTC. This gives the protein CASSLKGGSSYEQYF.

CDR3 residues: CASSIIAGSDTQYF. The CDR3 nucleotides read TGTGCCAGTAGTATAATAGCGGGGTCGGATACGCAGTATTTT. The genes are TRBV19 and TRBJ2-3; 8 positions match TRBD2. V shed 2 bases and J 6 bases; nucleotides not matched to a gene: 4. This CDR3 region has 14 residues. Germline values: CDR1 LNHDA, CDR2 SQIVND (reference sequence).

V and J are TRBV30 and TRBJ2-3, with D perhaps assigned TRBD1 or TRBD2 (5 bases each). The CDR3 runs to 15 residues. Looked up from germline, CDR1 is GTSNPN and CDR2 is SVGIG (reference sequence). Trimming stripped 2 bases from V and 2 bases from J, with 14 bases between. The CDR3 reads CAWSIPGPITDTQYF. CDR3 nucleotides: TGTGCCTGGAGTATTCCGGGGCCTATCACAGATACGCAGTATTTT. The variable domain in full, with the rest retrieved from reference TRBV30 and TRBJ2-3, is SQTIHQWPATLVQPVGSPLSLECTVEGTSNPNLYWYRQAAGRGLQLLFYSVGIGQISSEVPQNLSASRPQDRQFILSSKKLLLSDSGFYLCAWSIPGPITDTQYFGPGTRLTVL.

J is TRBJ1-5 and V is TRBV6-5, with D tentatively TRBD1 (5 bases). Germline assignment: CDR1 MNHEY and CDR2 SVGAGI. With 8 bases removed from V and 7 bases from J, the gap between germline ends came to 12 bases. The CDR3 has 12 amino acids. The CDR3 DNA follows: TGTGCCAGCCACGGGGGAATGCAGCCCCAGCATTTT. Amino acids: CASHGGMQPQHF.

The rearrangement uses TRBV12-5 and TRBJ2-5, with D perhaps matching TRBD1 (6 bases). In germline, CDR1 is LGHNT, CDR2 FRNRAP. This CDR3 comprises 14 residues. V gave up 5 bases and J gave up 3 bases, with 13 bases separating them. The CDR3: CASGTGQPKETQYF. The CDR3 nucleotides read TGTGCTAGTGGTACCGGACAGCCAAAAGAGACCCAGTACTTC. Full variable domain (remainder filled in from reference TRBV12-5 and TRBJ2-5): DARVTQTPRHKVTEMGQEVTMRCQPILGHNTVFWYRQTMMQGLELLAYFRNRAPLDDSGMPKDRFSAEMPDATLATLKIQPSEPRDSAVYFCASGTGQPKETQYFGPGTRLLVL.

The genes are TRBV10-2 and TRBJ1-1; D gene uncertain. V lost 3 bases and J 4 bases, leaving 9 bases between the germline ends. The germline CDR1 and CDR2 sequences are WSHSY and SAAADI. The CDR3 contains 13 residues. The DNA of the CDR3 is TGCGCCAGCAGTGACGGTGGTATCACTGAAGCTTTCTTT. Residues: CASSDGGITEAFF.

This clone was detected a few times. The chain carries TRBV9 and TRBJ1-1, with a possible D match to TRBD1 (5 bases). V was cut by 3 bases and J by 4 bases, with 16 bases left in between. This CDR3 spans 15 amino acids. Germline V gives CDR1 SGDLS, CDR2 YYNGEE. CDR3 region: CASSGPSEGLTEAFF. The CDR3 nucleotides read TGTGCCAGCAGCGGCCCCTCGGAGGGGCTCACTGAAGCTTTCTTT.